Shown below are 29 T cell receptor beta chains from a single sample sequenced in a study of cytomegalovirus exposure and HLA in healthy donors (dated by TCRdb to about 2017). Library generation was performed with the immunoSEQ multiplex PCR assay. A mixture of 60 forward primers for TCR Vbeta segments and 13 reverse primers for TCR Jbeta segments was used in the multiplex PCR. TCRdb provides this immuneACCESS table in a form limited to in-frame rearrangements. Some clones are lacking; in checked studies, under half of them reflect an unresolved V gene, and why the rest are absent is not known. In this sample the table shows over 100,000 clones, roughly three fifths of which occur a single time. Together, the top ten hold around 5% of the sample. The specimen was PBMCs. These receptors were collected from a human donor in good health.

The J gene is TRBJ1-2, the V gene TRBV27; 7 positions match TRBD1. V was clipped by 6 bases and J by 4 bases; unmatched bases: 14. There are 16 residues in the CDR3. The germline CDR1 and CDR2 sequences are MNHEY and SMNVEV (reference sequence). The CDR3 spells CASRAGTAKRSYGYTF. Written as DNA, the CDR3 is TGTGCCAGCAGGGCCGGGACAGCAAAGAGAAGCTATGGCTACACCTTC.

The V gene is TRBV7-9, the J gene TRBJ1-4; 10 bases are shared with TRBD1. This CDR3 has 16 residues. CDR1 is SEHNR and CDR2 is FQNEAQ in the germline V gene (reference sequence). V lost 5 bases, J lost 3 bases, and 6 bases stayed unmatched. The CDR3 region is CASSPLGQGANEKLFF. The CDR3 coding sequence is TGTGCCAGCAGCCCCCTAGGACAGGGGGCTAATGAAAAACTGTTTTTT.

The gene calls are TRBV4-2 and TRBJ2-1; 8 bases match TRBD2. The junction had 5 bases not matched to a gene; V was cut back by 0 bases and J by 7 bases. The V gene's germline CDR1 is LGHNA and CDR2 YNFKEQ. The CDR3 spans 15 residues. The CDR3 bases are TGTGCCAGCAGCCAAGAAGTAGCGGGACGGAATGAGCAGTTCTTC. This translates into CASSQEVAGRNEQFF.

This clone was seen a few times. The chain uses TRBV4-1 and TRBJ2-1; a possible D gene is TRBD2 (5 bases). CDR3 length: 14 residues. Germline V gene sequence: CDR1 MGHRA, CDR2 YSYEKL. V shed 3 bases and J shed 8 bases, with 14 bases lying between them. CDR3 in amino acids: CASSHFVGDHEQFF. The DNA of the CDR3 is TGCGCCAGCAGCCATTTTGTGGGAGATCATGAGCAGTTCTTC.

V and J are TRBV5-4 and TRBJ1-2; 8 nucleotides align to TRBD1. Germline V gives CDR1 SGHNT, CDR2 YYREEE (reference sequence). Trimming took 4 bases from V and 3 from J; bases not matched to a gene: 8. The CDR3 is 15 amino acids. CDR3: CASSQPKQGDYGYTF. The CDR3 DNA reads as TGTGCCAGCAGCCAGCCAAAACAGGGGGACTATGGCTACACCTTC.

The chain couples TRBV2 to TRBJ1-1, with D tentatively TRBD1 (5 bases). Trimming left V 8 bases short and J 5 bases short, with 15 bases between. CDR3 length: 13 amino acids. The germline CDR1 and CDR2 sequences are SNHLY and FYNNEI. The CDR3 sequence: CASGLGGGTEAFF. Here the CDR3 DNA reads TGTGCCAGCGGACTGGGGGGAGGGACTGAAGCTTTCTTT.

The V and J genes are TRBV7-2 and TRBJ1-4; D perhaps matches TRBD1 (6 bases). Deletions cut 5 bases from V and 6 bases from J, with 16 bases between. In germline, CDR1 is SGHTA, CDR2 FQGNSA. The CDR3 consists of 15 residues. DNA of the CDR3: TGTGCCAGCAGCCCTAGGGCAGGGGCGCATGAAAAACTGTTTTTT. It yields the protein CASSPRAGAHEKLFF.

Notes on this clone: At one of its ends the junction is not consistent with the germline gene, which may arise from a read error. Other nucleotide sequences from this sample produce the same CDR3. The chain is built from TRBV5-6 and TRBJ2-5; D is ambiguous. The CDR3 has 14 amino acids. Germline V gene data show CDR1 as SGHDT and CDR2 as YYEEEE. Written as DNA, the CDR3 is TGCGCCAGCAGCCTATTTCTAGGAACAGAGACCCAGTACTTC. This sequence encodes CASSLFLGTETQYF.

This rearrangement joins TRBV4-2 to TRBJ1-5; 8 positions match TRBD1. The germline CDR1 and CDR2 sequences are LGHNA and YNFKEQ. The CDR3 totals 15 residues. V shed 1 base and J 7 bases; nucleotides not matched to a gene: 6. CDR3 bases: TGTGCCAGCAGCCAAGGGACAGGGTCGGCACAGCCCCAGCATTTT. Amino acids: CASSQGTGSAQPQHF.

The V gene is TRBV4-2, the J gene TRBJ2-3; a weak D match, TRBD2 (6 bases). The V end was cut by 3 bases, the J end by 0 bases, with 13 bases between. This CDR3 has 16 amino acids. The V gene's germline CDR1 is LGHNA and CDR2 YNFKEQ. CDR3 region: CASSQSGTSSTDTQYF. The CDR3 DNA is TGTGCCAGCAGCCAGTCGGGGACTTCTAGCACAGATACGCAGTATTTT.

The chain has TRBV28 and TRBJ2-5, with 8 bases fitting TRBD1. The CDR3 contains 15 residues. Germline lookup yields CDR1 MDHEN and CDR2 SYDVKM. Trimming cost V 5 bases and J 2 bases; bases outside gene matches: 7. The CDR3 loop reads CASSLTGDRQETQYF. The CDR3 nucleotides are TGTGCCAGCAGTCTGACAGGGGATAGGCAAGAGACCCAGTACTTC.

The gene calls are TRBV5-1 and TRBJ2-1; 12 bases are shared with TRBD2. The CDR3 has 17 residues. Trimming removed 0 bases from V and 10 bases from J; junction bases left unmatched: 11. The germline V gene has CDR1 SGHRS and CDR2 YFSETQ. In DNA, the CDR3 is TGCGCCAGCAGCTTGGCCAGGGCTAGCGGGAGGGATGGGGAGCAGTTCTTC. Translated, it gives CASSLARASGRDGEQFF.

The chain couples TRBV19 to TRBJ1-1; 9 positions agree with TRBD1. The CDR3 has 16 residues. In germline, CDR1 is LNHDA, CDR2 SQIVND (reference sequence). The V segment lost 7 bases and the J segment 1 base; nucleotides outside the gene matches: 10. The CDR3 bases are TGTGCCAGTAATCCCCTCGGGACAGGGAAGAACACTGAAGCTTTCTTT. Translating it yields CASNPLGTGKNTEAFF.

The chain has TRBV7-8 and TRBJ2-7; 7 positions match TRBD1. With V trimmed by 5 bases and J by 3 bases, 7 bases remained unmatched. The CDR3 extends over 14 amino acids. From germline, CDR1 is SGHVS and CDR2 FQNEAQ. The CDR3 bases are TGTGCCAGCAGCATCGTAACAGGGGACTACGAGCAGTACTTC. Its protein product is CASSIVTGDYEQYF.

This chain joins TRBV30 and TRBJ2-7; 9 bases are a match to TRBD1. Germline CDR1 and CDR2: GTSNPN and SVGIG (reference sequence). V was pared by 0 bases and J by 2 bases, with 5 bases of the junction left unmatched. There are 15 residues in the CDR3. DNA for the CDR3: TGTGCCTGGAGTGTCCGGGACAGGGTCCCCTACGAGCAGTACTTC. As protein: CAWSVRDRVPYEQYF.

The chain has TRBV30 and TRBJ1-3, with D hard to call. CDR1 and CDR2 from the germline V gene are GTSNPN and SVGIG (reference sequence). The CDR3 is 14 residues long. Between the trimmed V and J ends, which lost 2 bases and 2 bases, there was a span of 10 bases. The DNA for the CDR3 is TGTGCCTGGAGTAGCGAAGTAACTGGAAACACCATATATTTT. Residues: CAWSSEVTGNTIYF.

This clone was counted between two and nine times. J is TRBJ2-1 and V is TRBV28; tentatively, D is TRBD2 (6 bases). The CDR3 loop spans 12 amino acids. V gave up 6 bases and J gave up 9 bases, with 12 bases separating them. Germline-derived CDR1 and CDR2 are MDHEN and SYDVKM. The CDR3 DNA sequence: TGTGCCAGCAGCTGGGGAGGAGGTGAGCAGTTCTTC. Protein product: CASSWGGGEQFF.

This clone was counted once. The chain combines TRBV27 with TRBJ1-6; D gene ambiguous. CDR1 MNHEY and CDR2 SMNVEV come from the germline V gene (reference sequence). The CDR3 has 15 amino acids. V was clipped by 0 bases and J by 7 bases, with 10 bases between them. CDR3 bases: TGTGCCAGCAGTTTATCTTCTCGGCGGAATTCACCCCTCCACTTT. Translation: CASSLSSRRNSPLHF.

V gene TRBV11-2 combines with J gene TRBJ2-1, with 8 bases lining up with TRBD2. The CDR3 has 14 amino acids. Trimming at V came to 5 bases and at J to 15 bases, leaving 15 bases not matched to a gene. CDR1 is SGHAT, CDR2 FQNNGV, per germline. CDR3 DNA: TGTGCCAGCAGCCCGCGCGGGAGCGGGAGCCCCCCGTTCTTC. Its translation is CASSPRGSGSPPFF.

The CDR3 region is CASSSRTGGFSNTEAFF. In nucleotides, the CDR3 is TGCGCCAGCAGCTCCCGGACAGGGGGCTTTTCCAACACTGAAGCTTTCTTT. The rearrangement joins TRBV5-1 to TRBJ1-1; 11 bases fit TRBD1. After removal of 3 bases from V and 2 bases from J, the junction contained 9 bases not matched to a gene. This CDR3 region has 17 residues. Looked up from germline, CDR1 is SGHRS and CDR2 is YFSETQ.

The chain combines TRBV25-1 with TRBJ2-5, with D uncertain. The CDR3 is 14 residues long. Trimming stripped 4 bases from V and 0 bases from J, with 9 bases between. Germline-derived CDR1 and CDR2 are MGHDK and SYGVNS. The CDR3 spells CASSASTNQETQYF. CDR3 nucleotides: TGTGCCAGCAGTGCGTCTACTAACCAAGAGACCCAGTACTTC. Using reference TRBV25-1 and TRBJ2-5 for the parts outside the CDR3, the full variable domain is EADIYQTPRYLVIGTGKKITLECSQTMGHDKMYWYQQDPGMELHLIHYSYGVNSTEKGDLSSESTVSRIRTEHFPLTLESARPSHTSQYLCASSASTNQETQYFGPGTRLLVL.

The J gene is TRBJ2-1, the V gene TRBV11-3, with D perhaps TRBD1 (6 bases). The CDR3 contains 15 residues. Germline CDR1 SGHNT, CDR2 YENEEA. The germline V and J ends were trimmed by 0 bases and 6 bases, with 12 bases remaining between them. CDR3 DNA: TGTGCCAGCAGCTTAGAATCCAGGGACACCAATGAGCAGTTCTTC. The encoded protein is CASSLESRDTNEQFF.

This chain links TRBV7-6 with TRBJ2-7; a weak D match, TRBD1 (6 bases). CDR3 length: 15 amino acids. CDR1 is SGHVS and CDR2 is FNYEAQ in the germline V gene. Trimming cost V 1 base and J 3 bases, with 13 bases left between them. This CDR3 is CASSLVLGAIYEQYF. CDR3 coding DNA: TGTGCCAGCAGCTTAGTTCTGGGGGCTATCTACGAGCAGTACTTC.

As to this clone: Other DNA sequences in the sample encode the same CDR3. The CDR3 here is CASSIGGLYEQYF. For the CDR3, the DNA is TGTGCCAGTAGTATCGGGGGACTATACGAGCAGTACTTC. V is TRBV19 and J is TRBJ2-7, with 7 bases that match TRBD2. After removal of 3 bases from V and 4 bases from J, the junction contained 3 bases not matched to a gene. In germline, CDR1 is LNHDA, CDR2 SQIVND (reference sequence). The CDR3 spans 13 residues.

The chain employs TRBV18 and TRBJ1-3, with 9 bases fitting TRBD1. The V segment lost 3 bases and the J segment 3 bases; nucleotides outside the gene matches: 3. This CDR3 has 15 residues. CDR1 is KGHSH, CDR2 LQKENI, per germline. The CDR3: CASSPGQGFGNTIYF. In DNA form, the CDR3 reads TGTGCCAGCTCACCGGGACAGGGATTTGGAAACACCATATATTTT.

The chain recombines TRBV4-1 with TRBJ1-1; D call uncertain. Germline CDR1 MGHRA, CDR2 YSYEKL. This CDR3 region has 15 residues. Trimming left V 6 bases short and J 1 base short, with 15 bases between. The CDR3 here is CASRRLWRENTEAFF. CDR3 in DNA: TGCGCCAGCAGAAGGTTGTGGAGGGAGAACACTGAAGCTTTCTTT.

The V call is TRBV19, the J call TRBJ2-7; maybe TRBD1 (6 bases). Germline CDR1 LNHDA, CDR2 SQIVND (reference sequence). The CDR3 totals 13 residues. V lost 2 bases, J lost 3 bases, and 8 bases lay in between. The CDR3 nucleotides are TGTGCCAGTAGTATAACAGGGAGCTACGAGCAGTACTTC. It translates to CASSITGSYEQYF.

In DNA form, the CDR3 reads TGTGCCAGCAGCTTAGAGCCAGGATACTCCTACGAGCAGTACTTC. Residues: CASSLEPGYSYEQYF. V usage is TRBV7-8 and J usage is TRBJ2-7; D not resolved. V gave up 1 base and J gave up 0 bases, with 10 bases separating them. This CDR3 contains 15 residues. CDR1 and CDR2 from the germline V gene are SGHVS and FQNEAQ.

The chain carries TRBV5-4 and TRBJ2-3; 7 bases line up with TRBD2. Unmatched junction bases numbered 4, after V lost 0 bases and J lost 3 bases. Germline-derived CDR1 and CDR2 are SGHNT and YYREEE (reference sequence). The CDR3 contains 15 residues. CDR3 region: CASSLGLAWTDTQYF. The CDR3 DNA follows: TGTGCCAGCAGCTTGGGACTAGCATGGACAGATACGCAGTATTTT.